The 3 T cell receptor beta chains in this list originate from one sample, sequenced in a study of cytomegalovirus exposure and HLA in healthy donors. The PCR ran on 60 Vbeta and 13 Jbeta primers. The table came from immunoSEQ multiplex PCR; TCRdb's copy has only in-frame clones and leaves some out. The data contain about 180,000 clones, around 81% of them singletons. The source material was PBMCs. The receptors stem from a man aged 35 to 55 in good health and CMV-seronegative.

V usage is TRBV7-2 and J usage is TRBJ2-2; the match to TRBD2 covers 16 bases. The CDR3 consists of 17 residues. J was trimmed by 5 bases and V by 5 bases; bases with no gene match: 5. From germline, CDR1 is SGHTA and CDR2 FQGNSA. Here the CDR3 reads CASSLGLAGGPTGELFF. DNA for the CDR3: TGTGCCAGCAGCCTGGGACTAGCGGGAGGGCCGACCGGGGAGCTGTTTTTT.

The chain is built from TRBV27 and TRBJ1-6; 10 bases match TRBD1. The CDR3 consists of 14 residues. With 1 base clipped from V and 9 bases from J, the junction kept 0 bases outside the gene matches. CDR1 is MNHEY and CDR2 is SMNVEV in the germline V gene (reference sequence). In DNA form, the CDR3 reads TGTGCCAGCAGTTTATGGACAGGGGGTTCACCCCTCCACTTT. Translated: CASSLWTGGSPLHF.

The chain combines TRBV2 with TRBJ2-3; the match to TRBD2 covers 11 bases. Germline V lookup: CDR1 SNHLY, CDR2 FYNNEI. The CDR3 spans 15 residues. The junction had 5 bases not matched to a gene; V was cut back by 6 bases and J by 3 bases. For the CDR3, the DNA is TGTGCCAGCAGAGTAGCGGGAGGGGGAACAGATACGCAGTATTTT. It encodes CASRVAGGGTDTQYF.